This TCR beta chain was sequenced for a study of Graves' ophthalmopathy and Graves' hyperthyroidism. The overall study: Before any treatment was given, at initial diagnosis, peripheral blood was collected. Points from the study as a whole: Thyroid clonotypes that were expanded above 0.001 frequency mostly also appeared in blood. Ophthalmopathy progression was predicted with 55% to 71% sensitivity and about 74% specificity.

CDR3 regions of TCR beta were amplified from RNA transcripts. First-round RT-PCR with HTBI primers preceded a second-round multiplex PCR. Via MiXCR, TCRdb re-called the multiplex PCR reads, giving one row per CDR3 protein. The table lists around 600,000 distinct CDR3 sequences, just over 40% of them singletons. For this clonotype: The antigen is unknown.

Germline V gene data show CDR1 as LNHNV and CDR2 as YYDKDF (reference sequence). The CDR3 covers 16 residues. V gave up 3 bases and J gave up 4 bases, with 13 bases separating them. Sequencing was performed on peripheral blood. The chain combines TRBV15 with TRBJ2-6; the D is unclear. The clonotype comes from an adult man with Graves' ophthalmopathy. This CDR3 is CATSSELNTGANVLTF. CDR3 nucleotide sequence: TGTGCCACCAGCAGTGAGTTGAACACCGGGGCCAACGTCCTGACTTTC.